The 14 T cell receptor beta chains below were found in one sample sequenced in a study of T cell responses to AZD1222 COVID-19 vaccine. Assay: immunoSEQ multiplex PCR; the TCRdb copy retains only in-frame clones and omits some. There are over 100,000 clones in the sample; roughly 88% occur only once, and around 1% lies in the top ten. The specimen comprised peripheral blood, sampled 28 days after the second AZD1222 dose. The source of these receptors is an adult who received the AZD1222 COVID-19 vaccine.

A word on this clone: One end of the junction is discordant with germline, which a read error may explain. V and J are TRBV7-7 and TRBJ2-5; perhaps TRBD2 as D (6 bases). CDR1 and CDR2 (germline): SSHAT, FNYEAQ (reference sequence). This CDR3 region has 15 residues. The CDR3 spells CASSLRRVPLETQYF. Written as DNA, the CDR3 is TGTGCTAGCAGCTTGAGGAGGGTCCCCTTGGAGACCCAGTACTTC.

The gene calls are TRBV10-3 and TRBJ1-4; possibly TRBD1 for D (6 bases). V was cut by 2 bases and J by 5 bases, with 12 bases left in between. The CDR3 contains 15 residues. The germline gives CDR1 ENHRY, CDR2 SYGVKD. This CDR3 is CAISERGGANEKLFF. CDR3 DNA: TGTGCCATCAGTGAGAGAGGGGGAGCCAATGAAAAACTGTTTTTT.

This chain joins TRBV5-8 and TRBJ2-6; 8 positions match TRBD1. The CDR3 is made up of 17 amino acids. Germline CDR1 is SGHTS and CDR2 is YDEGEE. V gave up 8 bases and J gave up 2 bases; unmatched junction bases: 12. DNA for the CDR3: TGTGCCAGGGCGGGGACAGGAGTTCTAGCTGGGGCCAACGTCCTGACTTTC. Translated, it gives CARAGTGVLAGANVLTF.

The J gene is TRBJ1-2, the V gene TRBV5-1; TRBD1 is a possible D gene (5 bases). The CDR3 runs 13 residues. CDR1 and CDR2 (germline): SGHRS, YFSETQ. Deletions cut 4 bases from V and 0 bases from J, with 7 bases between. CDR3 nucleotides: TGCGCCAGCAGCCCGACAGCTAACTATGGCTACACCTTC. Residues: CASSPTANYGYTF. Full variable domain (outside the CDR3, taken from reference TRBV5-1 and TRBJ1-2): KAGVTQTPRYLIKTRGQQVTLSCSPISGHRSVSWYQQTPGQGLQFLFEYFSETQRNKGNFPGRFSGRQFSNSRSEMNVSTLELGDSALYLCASSPTANYGYTFGSGTRLTVV.

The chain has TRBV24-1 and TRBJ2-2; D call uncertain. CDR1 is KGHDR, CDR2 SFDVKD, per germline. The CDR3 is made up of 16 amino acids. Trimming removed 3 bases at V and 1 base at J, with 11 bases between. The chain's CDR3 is CATSDHGIENTGELFF. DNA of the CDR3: TGTGCCACCAGTGATCATGGGATAGAGAACACCGGGGAGCTGTTTTTT.

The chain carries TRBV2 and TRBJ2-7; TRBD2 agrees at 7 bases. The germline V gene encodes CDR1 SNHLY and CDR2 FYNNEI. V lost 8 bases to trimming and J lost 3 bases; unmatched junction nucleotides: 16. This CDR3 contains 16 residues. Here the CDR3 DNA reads TGTGCCAGCTCGGGAGGACGGGACCTTCAATTCTACGAGCAGTACTTC. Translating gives CASSGGRDLQFYEQYF.

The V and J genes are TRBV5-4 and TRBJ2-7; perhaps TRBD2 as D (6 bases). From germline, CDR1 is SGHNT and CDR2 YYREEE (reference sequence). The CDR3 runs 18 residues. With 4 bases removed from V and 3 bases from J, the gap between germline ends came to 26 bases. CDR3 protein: CASSGGPSVLSSYYEQYF. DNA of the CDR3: TGTGCCAGCAGCGGGGGTCCTAGCGTTCTCAGCTCCTACTACGAGCAGTACTTC.

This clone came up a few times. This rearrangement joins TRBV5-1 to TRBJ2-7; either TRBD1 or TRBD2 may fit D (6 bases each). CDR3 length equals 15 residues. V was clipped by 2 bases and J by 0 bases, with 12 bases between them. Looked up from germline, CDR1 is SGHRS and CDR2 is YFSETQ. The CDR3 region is CASSLGGGISYEQYF. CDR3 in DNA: TGCGCCAGCAGCTTAGGAGGGGGAATCTCCTACGAGCAGTACTTC.

CDR3 bases: TGTGCCAGTAGTCCCCTTAGGGGTGAGCAGTTCTTC. As protein: CASSPLRGEQFF. This chain links TRBV19 with TRBJ2-1; the D gene is possibly TRBD1 (5 bases). V lost 5 bases, J lost 9 bases, and 11 bases lay in between. Germline loops: CDR1 LNHDA, CDR2 SQIVND (reference sequence). This CDR3 region has 12 residues.

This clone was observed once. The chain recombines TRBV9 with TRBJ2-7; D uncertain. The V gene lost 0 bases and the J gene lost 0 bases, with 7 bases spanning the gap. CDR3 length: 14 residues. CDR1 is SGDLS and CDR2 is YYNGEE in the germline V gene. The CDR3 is CASSVAPVSYEQYF. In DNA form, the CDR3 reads TGTGCCAGCAGCGTAGCTCCGGTCTCCTACGAGCAGTACTTC.

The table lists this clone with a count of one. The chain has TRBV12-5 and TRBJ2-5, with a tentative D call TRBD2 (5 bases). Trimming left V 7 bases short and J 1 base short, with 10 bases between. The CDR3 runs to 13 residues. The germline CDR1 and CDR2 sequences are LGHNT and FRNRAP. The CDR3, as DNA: TGTGCTAGTGAACCCAGCGGCCAAGAGACCCAGTACTTC. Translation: CASEPSGQETQYF.

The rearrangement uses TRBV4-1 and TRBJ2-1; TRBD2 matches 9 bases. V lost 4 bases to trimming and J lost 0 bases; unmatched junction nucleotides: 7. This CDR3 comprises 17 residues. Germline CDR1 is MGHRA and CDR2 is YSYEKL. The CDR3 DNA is TGCGCCAGCAGCCGGTTAGCGGGAGCCGCCTCCTACAATGAGCAGTTCTTC. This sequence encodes CASSRLAGAASYNEQFF.

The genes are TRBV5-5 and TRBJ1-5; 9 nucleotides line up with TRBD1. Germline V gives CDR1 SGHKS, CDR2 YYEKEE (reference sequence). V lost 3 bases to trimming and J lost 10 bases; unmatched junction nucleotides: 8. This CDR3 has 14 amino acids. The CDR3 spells CASSYDRGLGPQHF. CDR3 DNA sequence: TGTGCCAGCAGCTATGACAGGGGGTTGGGACCCCAGCATTTT.

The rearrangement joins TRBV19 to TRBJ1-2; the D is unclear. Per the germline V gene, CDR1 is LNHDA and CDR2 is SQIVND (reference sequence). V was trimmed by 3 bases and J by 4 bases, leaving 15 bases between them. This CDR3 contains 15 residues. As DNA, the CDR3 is TGTGCCAGTAGTATTATAATCGGGTCAGTCTATGGCTACACCTTC. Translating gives CASSIIIGSVYGYTF. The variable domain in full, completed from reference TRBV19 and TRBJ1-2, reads DGGITQSPKYLFRKEGQNVTLSCEQNLNHDAMYWYRQDPGQGLRLIYYSQIVNDFQKGDIAEGYSVSREKKESFPLTVTSAQKNPTAFYLCASSIIIGSVYGYTFGSGTRLTVV.